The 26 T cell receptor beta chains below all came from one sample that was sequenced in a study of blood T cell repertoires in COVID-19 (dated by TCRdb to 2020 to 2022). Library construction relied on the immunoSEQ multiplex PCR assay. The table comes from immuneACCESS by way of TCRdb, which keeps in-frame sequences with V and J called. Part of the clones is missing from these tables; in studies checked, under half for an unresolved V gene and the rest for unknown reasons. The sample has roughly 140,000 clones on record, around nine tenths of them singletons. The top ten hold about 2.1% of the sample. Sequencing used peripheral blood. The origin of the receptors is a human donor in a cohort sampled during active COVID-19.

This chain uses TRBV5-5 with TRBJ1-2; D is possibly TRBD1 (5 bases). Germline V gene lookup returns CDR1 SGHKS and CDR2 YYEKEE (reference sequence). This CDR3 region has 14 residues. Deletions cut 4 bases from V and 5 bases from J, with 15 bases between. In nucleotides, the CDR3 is TGTGCCAGCAGCCCGGACGGGGGGGAGTATGGCTACACCTTC. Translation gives CASSPDGGEYGYTF.

The CDR3 DNA reads TGCGCCAGCAGCAAAACAGGGGTTGGGGAGCAGTACTTC. Its translation is CASSKTGVGEQYF. This chain links TRBV10-1 with TRBJ2-7; 7 nucleotides agree with TRBD1. V trimming: 6 bases; J trimming: 7 bases; junction bases outside the gene matches: 9. Germline CDR1 reads WNHNN; CDR2 reads SYGVQD (reference sequence). This CDR3 has 13 amino acids.

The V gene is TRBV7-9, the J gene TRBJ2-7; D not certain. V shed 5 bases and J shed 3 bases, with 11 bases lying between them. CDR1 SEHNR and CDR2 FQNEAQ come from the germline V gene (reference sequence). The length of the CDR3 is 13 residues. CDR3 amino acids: CASSPPPGYEQYF. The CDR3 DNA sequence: TGTGCCAGCAGCCCGCCCCCCGGCTACGAGCAGTACTTC.

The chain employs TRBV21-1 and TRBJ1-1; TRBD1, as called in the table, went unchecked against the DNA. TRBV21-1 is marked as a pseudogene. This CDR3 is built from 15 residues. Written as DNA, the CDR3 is TGTGCCAGCAGCGGGCAAGGGGGACAGAACACTGAAGCTTTCTTT. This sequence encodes CASSGQGGQNTEAFF.

The CDR3 region is CASSLTGFQETQYF. CDR3 coding DNA: TGTGCCAGCAGCTTGACAGGCTTCCAAGAGACCCAGTACTTC. This rearrangement joins TRBV2 to TRBJ2-5, with D tentatively TRBD1 (6 bases). Germline CDR1 SNHLY, CDR2 FYNNEI. The CDR3 is 14 residues long. Trimming removed 6 bases at V and 1 base at J, with 12 bases between.

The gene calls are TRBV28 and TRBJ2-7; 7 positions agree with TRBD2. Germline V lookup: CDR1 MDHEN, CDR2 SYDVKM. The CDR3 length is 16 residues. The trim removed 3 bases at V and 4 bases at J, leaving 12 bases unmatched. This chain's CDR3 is CASSLGGTRGLYEQYF. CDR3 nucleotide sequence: TGTGCCAGCAGTTTGGGGGGGACGAGGGGCTTATACGAGCAGTACTTC.

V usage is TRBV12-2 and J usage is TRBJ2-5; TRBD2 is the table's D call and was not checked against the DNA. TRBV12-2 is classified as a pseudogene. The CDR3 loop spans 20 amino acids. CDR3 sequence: CASRLWEVQRLGLPSETQYF. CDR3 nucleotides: TGTGCAAGTCGCTTATGGGAGGTACAGCGTCTCGGTCTGCCTTCGGAGACCCAGTACTTC.

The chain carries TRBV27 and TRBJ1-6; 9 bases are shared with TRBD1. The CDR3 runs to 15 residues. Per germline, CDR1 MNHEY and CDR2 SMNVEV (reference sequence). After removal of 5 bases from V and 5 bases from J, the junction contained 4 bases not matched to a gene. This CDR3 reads CASSLDRGNNSPLHF. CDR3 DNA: TGTGCCAGCAGTCTGGACAGGGGAAATAATTCACCCCTCCACTTT.

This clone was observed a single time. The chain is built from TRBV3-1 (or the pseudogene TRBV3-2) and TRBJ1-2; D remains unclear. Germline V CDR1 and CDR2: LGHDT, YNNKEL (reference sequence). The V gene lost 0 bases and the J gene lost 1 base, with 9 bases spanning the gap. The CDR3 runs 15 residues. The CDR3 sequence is CASSQDLNFNYGYTF. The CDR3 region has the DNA TGTGCCAGCAGCCAAGACCTAAATTTTAACTATGGCTACACCTTC.

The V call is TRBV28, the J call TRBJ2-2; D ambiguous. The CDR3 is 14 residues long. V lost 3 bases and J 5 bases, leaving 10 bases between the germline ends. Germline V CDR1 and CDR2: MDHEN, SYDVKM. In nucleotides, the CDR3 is TGTGCCAGCAGTTTTACGGGTTATACCGGGGAGCTGTTTTTT. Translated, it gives CASSFTGYTGELFF.

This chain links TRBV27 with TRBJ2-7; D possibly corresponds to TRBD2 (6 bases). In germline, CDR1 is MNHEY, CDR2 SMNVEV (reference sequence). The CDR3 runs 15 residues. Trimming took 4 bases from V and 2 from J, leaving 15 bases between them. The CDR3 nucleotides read TGTGCCAGCAGTTGGGGCGGAGGGCAGACCTACGAGCAGTACTTC. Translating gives CASSWGGGQTYEQYF.

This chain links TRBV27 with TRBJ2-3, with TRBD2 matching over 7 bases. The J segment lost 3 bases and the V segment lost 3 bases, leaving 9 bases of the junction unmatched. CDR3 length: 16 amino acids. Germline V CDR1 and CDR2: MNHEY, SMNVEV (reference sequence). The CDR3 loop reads CASSFIRAGETDTQYF. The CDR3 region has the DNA TGTGCCAGCAGTTTTATTCGGGCGGGAGAGACAGATACGCAGTATTTT.

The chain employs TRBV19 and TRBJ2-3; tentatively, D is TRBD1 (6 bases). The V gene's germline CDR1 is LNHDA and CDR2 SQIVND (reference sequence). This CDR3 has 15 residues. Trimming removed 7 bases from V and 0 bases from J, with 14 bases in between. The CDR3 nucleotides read TGTGCCAGTAACGCAGGGGCCACAAGCACAGATACGCAGTATTTT. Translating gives CASNAGATSTDTQYF.

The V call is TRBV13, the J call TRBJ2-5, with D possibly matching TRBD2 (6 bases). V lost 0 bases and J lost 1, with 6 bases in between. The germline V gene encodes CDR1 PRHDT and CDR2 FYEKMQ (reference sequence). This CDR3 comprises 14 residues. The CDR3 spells CASSLGRGQETQYF. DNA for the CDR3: TGTGCCAGCAGCTTAGGGCGGGGCCAAGAGACCCAGTACTTC.

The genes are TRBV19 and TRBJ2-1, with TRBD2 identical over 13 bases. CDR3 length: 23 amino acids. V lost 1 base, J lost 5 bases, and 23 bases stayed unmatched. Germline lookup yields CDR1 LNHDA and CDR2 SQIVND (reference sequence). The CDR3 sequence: CASSIVSNLGLAGELRLNNEQFF. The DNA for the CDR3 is TGTGCCAGTAGTATAGTTTCCAACCTCGGACTAGCGGGGGAACTCCGTCTAAACAATGAGCAGTTCTTC.

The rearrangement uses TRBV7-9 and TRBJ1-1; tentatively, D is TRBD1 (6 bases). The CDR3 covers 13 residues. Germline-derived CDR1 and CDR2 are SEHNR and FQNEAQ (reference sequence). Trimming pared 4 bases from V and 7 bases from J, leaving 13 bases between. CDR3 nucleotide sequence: TGTGCCAGCAGCTCCCCGCCGACAGGTGAAGCTTTCTTT. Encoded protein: CASSSPPTGEAFF.

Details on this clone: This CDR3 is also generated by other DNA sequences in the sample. The CDR3 bases are TGTGCCTGGAGTGTAATCGGTAATCAGCCCCAGCATTTT. Translation: CAWSVIGNQPQHF. The chain uses TRBV30 and TRBJ1-5; D ambiguous. This CDR3 contains 13 residues. CDR1 is GTSNPN and CDR2 is SVGIG in the germline V gene (reference sequence). V gave up 0 bases and J gave up 4 bases, with 7 bases separating them.

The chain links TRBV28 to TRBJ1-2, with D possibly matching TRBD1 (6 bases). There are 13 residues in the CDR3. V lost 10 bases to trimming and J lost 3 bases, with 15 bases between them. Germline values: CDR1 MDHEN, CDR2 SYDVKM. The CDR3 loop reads CATDQGSYYGYTF. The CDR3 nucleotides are TGTGCCACCGACCAGGGGTCCTACTATGGCTACACCTTC.

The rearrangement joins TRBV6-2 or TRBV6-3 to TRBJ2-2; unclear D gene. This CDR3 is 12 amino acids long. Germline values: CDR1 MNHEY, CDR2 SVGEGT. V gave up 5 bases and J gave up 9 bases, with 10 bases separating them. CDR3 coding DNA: TGTGCCAGCAGTCCCCAAGCCCGGGAGCTGTTTTTT. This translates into CASSPQARELFF.

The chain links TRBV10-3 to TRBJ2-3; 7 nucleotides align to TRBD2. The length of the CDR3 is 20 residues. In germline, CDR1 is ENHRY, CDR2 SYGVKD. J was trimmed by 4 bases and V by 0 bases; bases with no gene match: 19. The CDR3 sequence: CAISESGGLGFGGSADTQYF. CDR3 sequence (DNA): TGTGCCATCAGTGAGTCGGGGGGATTAGGGTTTGGCGGGAGTGCAGATACGCAGTATTTT.

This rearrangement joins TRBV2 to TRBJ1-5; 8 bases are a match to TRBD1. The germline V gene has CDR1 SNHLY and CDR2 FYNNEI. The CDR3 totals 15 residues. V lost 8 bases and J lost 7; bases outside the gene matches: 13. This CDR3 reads CASEQDRGGRQPQHF. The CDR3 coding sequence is TGTGCCAGCGAACAAGACAGGGGTGGTAGGCAGCCCCAGCATTTT. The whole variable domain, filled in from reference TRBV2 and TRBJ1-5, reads EPEVTQTPSHQVTQMGQEVILRCVPISNHLYFYWYRQILGQKVEFLVSFYNNEISEKSEIFDDQFSVERPDGSNFTLKIRSTKLEDSAMYFCASEQDRGGRQPQHFGDGTRLSIL.

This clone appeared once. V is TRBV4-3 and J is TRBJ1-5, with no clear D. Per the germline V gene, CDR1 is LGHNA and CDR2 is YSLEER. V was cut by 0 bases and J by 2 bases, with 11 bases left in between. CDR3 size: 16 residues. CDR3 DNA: TGCGCCAGCAGCCAAGACTTCCGGGAAGGCAATCAGCCCCAGCATTTT. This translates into CASSQDFREGNQPQHF.

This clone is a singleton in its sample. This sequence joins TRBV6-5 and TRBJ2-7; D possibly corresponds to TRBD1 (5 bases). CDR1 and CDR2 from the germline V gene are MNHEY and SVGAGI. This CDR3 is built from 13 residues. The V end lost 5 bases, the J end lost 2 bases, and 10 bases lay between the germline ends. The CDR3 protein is CASSRQGTYEQYF. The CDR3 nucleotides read TGTGCCAGCAGTCGCCAGGGAACCTACGAGCAGTACTTC.

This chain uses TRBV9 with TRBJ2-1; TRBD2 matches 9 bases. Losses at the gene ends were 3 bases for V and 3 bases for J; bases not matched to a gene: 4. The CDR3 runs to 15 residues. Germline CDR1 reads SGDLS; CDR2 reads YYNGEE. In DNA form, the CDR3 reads TGTGCCAGCAGCGCCAGCGGGGGGCTCTACAATGAGCAGTTCTTC. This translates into CASSASGGLYNEQFF.

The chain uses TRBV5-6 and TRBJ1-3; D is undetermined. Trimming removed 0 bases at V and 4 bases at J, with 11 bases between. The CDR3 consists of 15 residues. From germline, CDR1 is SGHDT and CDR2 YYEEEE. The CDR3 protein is CASSLVPGEGNTIYF. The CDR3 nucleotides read TGTGCCAGCAGCTTGGTTCCCGGGGAAGGAAACACCATATATTTT.

The CDR3 coding sequence is TGTGCCAGCACCTTAACCGGGACAGGGAGGACCTATGGCTACACCTTC. Translating gives CASTLTGTGRTYGYTF. The chain couples TRBV27 to TRBJ1-2, with TRBD1 matching over 9 bases. The V and J ends lost 7 bases and 4 bases, in that order; junction bases with no gene match: 13. Germline lookup yields CDR1 MNHEY and CDR2 SMNVEV (reference sequence). This CDR3 comprises 16 residues.